This T cell receptor (beta chain) was sequenced during a study of CD8 T cells in Susac syndrome. Control patients had untreated stable or active relapsing-remitting multiple sclerosis by revised McDonald criteria. CD8+ and CD4+ T cells were negatively isolated; TEMRA cells were FACS-enriched. An input of about 0.45 to 1 ug of RNA was subjected to reverse transcription using random hexamers. A multiplex approach, immunoSEQ multiplex PCR, amplified TCR beta CDR3 across 54 Vbeta and 13 Jbeta. TCRdb processed the immunoSEQ multiplex PCR reads anew with MiXCR; each CDR3 protein has one entry. The sample holds roughly 200,000 distinct CDR3 sequences, around 95% seen once. Trimming left V 8 bases short and J 6 bases short, with 19 bases between. From germline, CDR1 is GTSNPN and CDR2 SVGIG (reference sequence). CDR3 length equals 13 residues.

The TCR originated in a human donor with multiple sclerosis. Source material: CD8+ T cells from PBMCs. The chain joins TRBV30 to TRBJ1-2; possibly TRBD1 for D (6 bases). The CDR3 region is CAHAGYRQDGYTF. CDR3 sequence (DNA): TGTGCCCACGCAGGGTATCGACAGGATGGCTACACCTTC.